A selection of T cell receptor beta chains follows, all from one sample in a study of blood T cell repertoires in COVID-19. This table comes from immunoSEQ multiplex PCR, and its TCRdb copy is limited to in-frame clones, with some not included. This repertoire shows over 95,000 clones, around nine tenths found once; its top ten account for 19%. Sequencing was performed on peripheral blood. These receptors all stem from a human donor with acute or convalescent COVID-19. The donor label of this sample is uncertain. Each CDR3 is given with its conserved first and last residue. Fields, in order: clone size, J gene, D gene, V gene, CDR3 protein, CDR3 DNA. D genes are given only for firm matches. Only some rows state a clone size, as once, few, many or a class for expanded clones.

clone_size: -
j_call: TRBJ2-3
d_call: TRBD2
v_call: TRBV6-2/TRBV6-3
cdr3_aa: CASRPSGRSDTQYF
cdr3_nt: TGTGCCAGCAGGCCTAGCGGGCGGTCAGATACGCAGTATTTT

clone_size: -
j_call: TRBJ2-7
d_call: -
v_call: TRBV29-1
cdr3_aa: CSVEFRGAHSYEQYF
cdr3_nt: TGCAGCGTTGAATTTCGGGGAGCTCACTCCTACGAGCAGTACTTC

clone_size: -
j_call: TRBJ2-1
d_call: -
v_call: TRBV5-6
cdr3_aa: CASSLGGSSYNEQFF
cdr3_nt: TGTGCCAGCAGCTTGGGTGGTAGCTCCTACAATGAGCAGTTCTTC

clone_size: -
j_call: TRBJ1-1
d_call: -
v_call: TRBV4-3
cdr3_aa: CASSQDLGAGGTEAFF
cdr3_nt: TGCGCCAGCAGCCAAGATCTGGGGGCAGGTGGAACTGAAGCTTTCTTT

clone_size: -
j_call: TRBJ2-5
d_call: TRBD1
v_call: TRBV27
cdr3_aa: CASKSLVTGGYETQYF
cdr3_nt: TGTGCCAGCAAGTCCTTGGTTACAGGGGGCTATGAGACCCAGTACTTC

clone_size: once
j_call: TRBJ2-1
d_call: TRBD2
v_call: TRBV5-6
cdr3_aa: CASSNGLAGYNEQFF
cdr3_nt: TGTGCCAGCAGCAATGGACTAGCGGGGTACAATGAGCAGTTCTTC

clone_size: -
j_call: TRBJ1-3
d_call: -
v_call: TRBV4-1
cdr3_aa: CASSQGSRRTGSGNTIYF
cdr3_nt: TGCGCCAGCAGCCAAGGTTCTAGGAGGACGGGCTCTGGAAACACCATATATTTT

clone_size: -
j_call: TRBJ2-7
d_call: -
v_call: TRBV5-5
cdr3_aa: CASSFGGGDTYEQYF
cdr3_nt: TGTGCCAGCAGCTTTGGGGGAGGGGACACCTACGAGCAGTACTTC

clone_size: once
j_call: TRBJ1-2
d_call: -
v_call: TRBV28
cdr3_aa: CASSVPEARTAAYGYTF
cdr3_nt: TGTGCCAGCAGCGTCCCGGAAGCGAGGACAGCTGCCTATGGCTACACCTTC

clone_size: -
j_call: TRBJ1-4
d_call: -
v_call: TRBV3-1/TRBV3-2
cdr3_aa: CASSPPGLGEKLFF
cdr3_nt: TGTGCCAGCAGCCCACCGGGGTTGGGTGAAAAACTGTTTTTT

clone_size: -
j_call: TRBJ1-5
d_call: -
v_call: TRBV4-3
cdr3_aa: CASSQDRAANSNQPQHF
cdr3_nt: TGCGCCAGCAGCCAAGACAGGGCGGCGAATAGCAATCAGCCCCAGCATTTT

clone_size: -
j_call: TRBJ1-6
d_call: TRBD1
v_call: TRBV7-2
cdr3_aa: CASTGDRGGNSPLHF
cdr3_nt: TGTGCCAGCACCGGGGACAGGGGGGGTAATTCACCCCTCCACTTT

clone_size: -
j_call: TRBJ1-2
d_call: -
v_call: TRBV10-3
cdr3_aa: CAISESTGNYGYTF
cdr3_nt: TGTGCCATCAGTGAGTCGACGGGTAACTATGGCTACACCTTC

clone_size: -
j_call: TRBJ2-3
d_call: -
v_call: TRBV4-3
cdr3_aa: CASSQGQGQIGTDTQYF
cdr3_nt: TGCGCCAGCAGCCAAGGTCAAGGACAGATCGGCACAGATACGCAGTATTTT

clone_size: -
j_call: TRBJ1-2
d_call: TRBD1
v_call: TRBV5-1
cdr3_aa: CASSSSTGSNGYTF
cdr3_nt: TGCGCCAGCAGCTCATCGACAGGGAGCAATGGCTACACCTTC

clone_size: -
j_call: TRBJ1-1
d_call: -
v_call: TRBV28
cdr3_aa: CASSFLRNTEAFF
cdr3_nt: TGTGCCAGCAGCTTTTTGCGAAACACTGAAGCTTTCTTT

clone_size: -
j_call: TRBJ1-3
d_call: -
v_call: TRBV18
cdr3_aa: CASSPTYSGNTIYF
cdr3_nt: TGTGCCAGCTCACCGACATACTCTGGAAACACCATATATTTT

clone_size: -
j_call: TRBJ1-1
d_call: TRBD1
v_call: TRBV19
cdr3_aa: CASSEAGGEVVTEAFF
cdr3_nt: TGTGCCAGTAGTGAGGCAGGGGGCGAGGTGGTCACTGAAGCTTTCTTT

clone_size: -
j_call: TRBJ2-2
d_call: -
v_call: TRBV15
cdr3_aa: CATSRGGAMGQTNTGELFF
cdr3_nt: TGTGCCACCAGCAGAGGGGGGGCTATGGGACAGACGAACACCGGGGAGCTGTTTTTT

clone_size: -
j_call: TRBJ1-5
d_call: TRBD1
v_call: TRBV7-9
cdr3_aa: CASGQGVQPQHF
cdr3_nt: TGTGCCAGCGGACAGGGGGTCCAGCCCCAGCATTTT

clone_size: -
j_call: TRBJ2-7
d_call: TRBD1
v_call: TRBV25-1
cdr3_aa: CASSEPGTGGFEQYF
cdr3_nt: TGTGCCAGCAGTGAACCCGGGACAGGGGGCTTCGAGCAGTACTTC

clone_size: -
j_call: TRBJ2-1
d_call: TRBD2
v_call: TRBV4-1
cdr3_aa: CASSPWASGRNEQFF
cdr3_nt: TGCGCCAGCAGCCCCTGGGCTAGCGGGAGGAATGAGCAGTTCTTC

clone_size: -
j_call: TRBJ2-2
d_call: -
v_call: TRBV7-9
cdr3_aa: CASSLMEINTGELFF
cdr3_nt: TGTGCCAGCAGCTTAATGGAGATAAACACCGGGGAGCTGTTTTTT

clone_size: -
j_call: TRBJ2-1
d_call: TRBD2
v_call: TRBV27
cdr3_aa: CASSLYQAGGPTEQFF
cdr3_nt: TGTGCCAGCAGTTTATACCAAGCGGGAGGGCCTACTGAGCAGTTCTTC

clone_size: -
j_call: TRBJ2-3
d_call: TRBD2
v_call: TRBV7-2
cdr3_aa: CASSPRLARDTQYF
cdr3_nt: TGTGCCAGCAGCCCCCGACTAGCGCGGGATACGCAGTATTTT

clone_size: -
j_call: TRBJ1-2
d_call: -
v_call: TRBV6-5
cdr3_aa: CASSVGGQSRYGYTF
cdr3_nt: TGTGCCAGCAGCGTGGGAGGGCAGAGTCGCTATGGCTACACCTTC

clone_size: -
j_call: TRBJ1-1
d_call: -
v_call: TRBV15
cdr3_aa: CATSRNREGTEAFF
cdr3_nt: TGTGCCACCAGCAGGAACAGGGAGGGGACTGAAGCTTTCTTT

clone_size: -
j_call: TRBJ2-4
d_call: TRBD1
v_call: TRBV19
cdr3_aa: CASSFLRQGVVKNIQYF
cdr3_nt: TGTGCCAGTAGTTTCCTGCGACAGGGGGTGGTCAAAAACATTCAGTACTTC

clone_size: -
j_call: TRBJ1-5
d_call: TRBD1
v_call: TRBV7-8
cdr3_aa: CASSPYRGPMSNQPQHF
cdr3_nt: TGTGCCAGCAGCCCTTACAGGGGTCCCATGAGCAATCAGCCCCAGCATTTT

clone_size: -
j_call: TRBJ2-1
d_call: -
v_call: TRBV18
cdr3_aa: CASSPLADTAYNEQFF
cdr3_nt: TGTGCCAGCTCACCACTAGCGGATACAGCCTACAATGAGCAGTTCTTC

clone_size: -
j_call: TRBJ2-3
d_call: -
v_call: TRBV9
cdr3_aa: CASSALLGFVDTQYF
cdr3_nt: TGTGCCAGCAGCGCTCTACTAGGTTTTGTAGATACGCAGTATTTT

clone_size: -
j_call: TRBJ1-5
d_call: -
v_call: TRBV19
cdr3_aa: CASRSGLNQPQHF
cdr3_nt: TGTGCCAGTAGGTCGGGACTGAATCAGCCCCAGCATTTT

clone_size: -
j_call: TRBJ1-3
d_call: -
v_call: TRBV6-5
cdr3_aa: CASVASGNTIYF
cdr3_nt: TGTGCCAGCGTAGCTTCTGGAAACACCATATATTTT

clone_size: -
j_call: TRBJ1-6
d_call: TRBD1
v_call: TRBV5-4
cdr3_aa: CASTNPGQGDSPLHF
cdr3_nt: TGTGCCAGCACAAACCCGGGACAGGGGGATTCACCCCTCCACTTT

clone_size: once
j_call: TRBJ1-5
d_call: -
v_call: TRBV28
cdr3_aa: CASSIGVLPQHF
cdr3_nt: TGTGCCAGCAGTATCGGGGTACTGCCCCAGCATTTT

clone_size: -
j_call: TRBJ2-1
d_call: TRBD2
v_call: TRBV4-1
cdr3_aa: CASSQDSASGGSRNEQFF
cdr3_nt: TGCGCCAGCAGCCAAGATTCGGCTAGCGGGGGCTCGAGGAATGAGCAGTTCTTC

clone_size: -
j_call: TRBJ2-1
d_call: TRBD1
v_call: TRBV3-1/TRBV3-2
cdr3_aa: CASTPDRGADQNYNEQFF
cdr3_nt: TGTGCCAGCACACCGGACAGGGGCGCTGATCAAAATTACAATGAGCAGTTCTTC

clone_size: -
j_call: TRBJ1-3
d_call: -
v_call: TRBV15
cdr3_aa: CATSREQGYSGNTIYF
cdr3_nt: TGTGCCACCAGCAGAGAACAGGGATACTCTGGAAACACCATATATTTT

clone_size: -
j_call: TRBJ2-7
d_call: -
v_call: TRBV6-5
cdr3_aa: CASRRDRRYEQYF
cdr3_nt: TGTGCCAGCAGACGAGACAGGCGCTACGAGCAGTACTTC

clone_size: -
j_call: TRBJ1-2
d_call: TRBD1
v_call: TRBV18
cdr3_aa: CASSPQGALNGYTF
cdr3_nt: TGTGCCAGCTCACCACAGGGGGCGCTTAATGGCTACACCTTC

clone_size: -
j_call: TRBJ1-4
d_call: TRBD1
v_call: TRBV11-2
cdr3_aa: CASSLDFGTGPFNEKLFF
cdr3_nt: TGTGCCAGCAGCTTAGACTTCGGGACAGGGCCGTTTAATGAAAAACTGTTTTTT

clone_size: -
j_call: TRBJ2-3
d_call: TRBD2
v_call: TRBV18
cdr3_aa: CASTRTSGGDTQYF
cdr3_nt: TGTGCCAGCACACGGACTAGCGGTGGGGATACGCAGTATTTT

clone_size: -
j_call: TRBJ1-2
d_call: TRBD1
v_call: TRBV28
cdr3_aa: CASSFPQGAGVRYGYTF
cdr3_nt: TGTGCCAGCAGTTTCCCCCAGGGGGCGGGGGTACGCTATGGCTACACCTTC

clone_size: -
j_call: TRBJ2-7
d_call: -
v_call: TRBV28
cdr3_aa: CASSDPGVSYEQYF
cdr3_nt: TGTGCCAGCAGTGATCCAGGGGTCTCCTACGAGCAGTACTTC

clone_size: -
j_call: TRBJ1-2
d_call: TRBD1
v_call: TRBV5-6
cdr3_aa: CASSRGTANNYGYTF
cdr3_nt: TGTGCCAGCAGCAGGGGGACAGCAAATAACTATGGCTACACCTTC

clone_size: -
j_call: TRBJ1-1
d_call: -
v_call: TRBV20-1
cdr3_aa: CSAPSMAEAFF
cdr3_nt: TGCAGTGCTCCTAGTATGGCTGAAGCTTTCTTT

clone_size: -
j_call: TRBJ1-2
d_call: -
v_call: TRBV4-1
cdr3_aa: CASSQDHQPRYGYTF
cdr3_nt: TGCGCCAGCAGCCAAGATCACCAACCGAGGTATGGCTACACCTTC

clone_size: -
j_call: TRBJ2-7
d_call: -
v_call: TRBV6-5
cdr3_aa: CASSYSPVAASYEQYF
cdr3_nt: TGTGCCAGCAGTTACTCGCCCGTAGCGGCCTCCTACGAGCAGTACTTC

clone_size: -
j_call: TRBJ1-2
d_call: -
v_call: TRBV13
cdr3_aa: CASSLGRADGYTF
cdr3_nt: TGTGCCAGCAGCTTAGGACGCGCGGATGGCTACACCTTC

clone_size: -
j_call: TRBJ1-6
d_call: TRBD1
v_call: TRBV5-6
cdr3_aa: CASRQTYRGNSPLHF
cdr3_nt: TGTGCCAGCAGACAAACCTACAGGGGCAATTCACCCCTCCACTTT

clone_size: -
j_call: TRBJ2-7
d_call: -
v_call: TRBV18
cdr3_aa: CASSPLRESGYEQYF
cdr3_nt: TGTGCCAGCTCACCACTACGGGAGTCGGGATACGAGCAGTACTTC

clone_size: -
j_call: TRBJ2-1
d_call: TRBD2
v_call: TRBV4-2
cdr3_aa: CASSPLAGGRNEQFF
cdr3_nt: TGTGCCAGCAGCCCGCTAGCGGGGGGGCGGAATGAGCAGTTCTTC

clone_size: -
j_call: TRBJ1-1
d_call: TRBD1
v_call: TRBV13
cdr3_aa: CASSSRGQGDTEAFF
cdr3_nt: TGTGCCAGCAGCTCTAGAGGACAGGGCGACACTGAAGCTTTCTTT

clone_size: -
j_call: TRBJ2-3
d_call: TRBD1
v_call: TRBV24-1
cdr3_aa: CATSDGDRTSTDTQYF
cdr3_nt: TGTGCCACCAGTGACGGGGACAGAACGAGCACAGATACGCAGTATTTT